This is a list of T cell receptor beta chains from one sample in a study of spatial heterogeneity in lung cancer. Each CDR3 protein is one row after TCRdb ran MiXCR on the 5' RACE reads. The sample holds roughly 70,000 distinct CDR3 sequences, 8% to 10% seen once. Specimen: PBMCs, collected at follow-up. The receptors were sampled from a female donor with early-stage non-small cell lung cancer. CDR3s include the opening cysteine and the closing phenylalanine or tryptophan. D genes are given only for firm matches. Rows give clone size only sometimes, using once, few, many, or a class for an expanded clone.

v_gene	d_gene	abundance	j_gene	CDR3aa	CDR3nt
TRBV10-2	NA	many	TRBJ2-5	CASSPGGPKGQTQYF	TGCGCCAGCTCGCCCGGTGGGCCGAAGGGGCAGACCCAGTACTTC
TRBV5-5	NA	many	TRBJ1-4	CASRQQISNEKLFF	TGTGCCAGCAGGCAACAGATATCTAATGAAAAACTGTTTTTT
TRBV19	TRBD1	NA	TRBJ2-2	CATDRGSNTGELFF	TGTGCCACAGACAGGGGTTCCAACACCGGGGAGCTGTTTTTT
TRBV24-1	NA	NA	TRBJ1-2	CATSDYPRDTGFYGYTF	TGTGCCACCAGTGATTACCCTCGGGACACAGGTTTCTATGGCTACACCTTC
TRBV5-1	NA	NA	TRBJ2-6	CASSPSTDSGANVLTF	TGCGCCAGCAGCCCATCGACAGACTCTGGGGCCAACGTCCTGACTTTC
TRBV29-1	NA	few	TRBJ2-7	CSVSKGLREQYF	TGCAGCGTTTCGAAGGGTTTGAGGGAGCAGTACTTC
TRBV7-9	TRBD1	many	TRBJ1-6	CASSFGTANSPLHF	TGTGCCAGCAGCTTCGGGACAGCTAATTCACCCCTCCACTTT
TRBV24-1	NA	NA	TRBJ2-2	CATSDLQGTGELFF	TGTGCCACCAGTGATTTACAGGGAACCGGGGAGCTGTTTTTT
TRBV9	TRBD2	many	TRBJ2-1	CASSVASGPYNEQFF	TGTGCCAGCAGCGTAGCTAGCGGGCCCTACAATGAGCAGTTCTTC
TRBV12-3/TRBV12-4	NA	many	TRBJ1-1	CASRGYGSVNTEAFF	TGTGCCAGCAGGGGATACGGATCGGTCAACACTGAAGCTTTCTTT
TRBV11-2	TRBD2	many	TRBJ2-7	CASSSISGSSYEQYF	TGTGCCAGCAGCTCGATCAGCGGGAGTAGCTACGAGCAGTACTTC
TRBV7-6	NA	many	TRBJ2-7	CASSLVNLYPPYEQYF	TGTGCCAGCAGCTTAGTTAATTTATATCCCCCCTACGAGCAGTACTTC
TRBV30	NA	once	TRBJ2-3	CAWSVGRTTDTQYF	TGTGCCTGGAGTGTAGGCAGGACCACAGATACGCAGTATTTT
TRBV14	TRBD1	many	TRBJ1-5	CASSLITTGGLVSQPQHF	TGTGCCAGCAGCCTTATCACCACAGGGGGCCTTGTCAGTCAGCCCCAGCATTTT
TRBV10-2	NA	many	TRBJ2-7	CASARDAYEQYF	TGCGCCAGTGCTCGGGACGCCTACGAGCAGTACTTC
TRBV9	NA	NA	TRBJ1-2	CASSSDGYGYTF	TGTGCCAGCAGTTCGGATGGGTATGGCTACACCTTC
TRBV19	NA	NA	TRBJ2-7	CASISGRSSYEQYF	TGTGCCAGTATTTCGGGGAGGTCCTCCTACGAGCAGTACTTC
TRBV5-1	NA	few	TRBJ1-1	CASSPPAGVAEAFF	TGCGCCAGCAGTCCTCCAGCTGGGGTGGCTGAAGCTTTCTTT
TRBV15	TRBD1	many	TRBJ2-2	CATSTDRTSGELFF	TGTGCCACCAGTACGGACAGGACATCAGGGGAGCTGTTTTTT
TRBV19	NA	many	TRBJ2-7	CASSKDIVSYEQYF	TGTGCCAGTAGTAAGGACATTGTTTCCTACGAGCAGTACTTC
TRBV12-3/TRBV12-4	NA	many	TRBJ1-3	CASSPPGTGNTIYF	TGTGCCAGCAGCCCCCCCGGGACTGGAAACACCATATATTTT
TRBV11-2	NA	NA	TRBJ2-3	CASSRPGGDTQYF	TGTGCCAGCAGCCGACCCGGAGGAGATACGCAGTATTTT
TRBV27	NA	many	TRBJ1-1	CASSLSTAEGTEAFF	TGTGCCAGCAGTTTATCCACAGCCGAGGGAACTGAAGCTTTCTTT
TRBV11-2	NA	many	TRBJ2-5	CASSLNLRPQYF	TGTGCCAGCAGCTTAAATCTCCGACCCCAGTACTTC
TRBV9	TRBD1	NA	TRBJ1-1	CASSADRGGDTEAFF	TGTGCCAGCAGCGCCGACAGGGGAGGGGACACTGAAGCTTTCTTT
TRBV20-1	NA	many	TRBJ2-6	CSAREGSGANVLTF	TGCAGTGCTAGAGAGGGCTCTGGGGCCAACGTCCTGACTTTC
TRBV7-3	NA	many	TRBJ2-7	CASSLKAGDSYEQYF	TGTGCCAGCAGCTTAAAGGCAGGGGACTCCTACGAGCAGTACTTC
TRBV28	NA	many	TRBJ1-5	CASSPGTAHAQHF	TGTGCCAGCAGCCCCGGAACCGCACACGCCCAGCATTTT
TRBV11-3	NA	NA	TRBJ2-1	CASSSRGRGEQFF	TGTGCCAGCAGCTCGCGTGGGCGGGGTGAGCAGTTCTTC
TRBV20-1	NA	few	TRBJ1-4	CSVRDRKPTNEKLFF	TGCAGTGTTCGAGACAGGAAACCAACTAATGAAAAACTGTTTTTT
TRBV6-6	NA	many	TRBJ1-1	CASSPGTNTEAFF	TGTGCCAGCAGTCCCGGGACGAACACTGAAGCTTTCTTT
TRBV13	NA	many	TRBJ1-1	CARGFCYRDGNTEAFF	TGTGCCAGGGGCTTCTGTTACCGGGACGGGAACACTGAAGCTTTCTTT
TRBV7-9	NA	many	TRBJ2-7	CASSAWDPGGYEQYF	TGTGCCAGCAGCGCTTGGGACCCTGGGGGATACGAGCAGTACTTC
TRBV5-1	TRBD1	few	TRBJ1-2	CASSWGQGYYGYTF	TGCGCCAGCAGCTGGGGACAGGGGTACTATGGCTACACCTTC
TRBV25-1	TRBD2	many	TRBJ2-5	CASSTAGGEETQYF	TGTGCCAGCAGCACGGCGGGGGGCGAAGAGACCCAGTACTTC
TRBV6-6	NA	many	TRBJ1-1	CASSLTRQSNTEAFF	TGTGCCAGCAGTTTGACGCGGCAGTCCAACACTGAAGCTTTCTTT
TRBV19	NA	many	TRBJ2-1	CASSIGSGAYNEQFF	TGTGCCAGTAGTATCGGTAGCGGAGCATACAATGAGCAGTTCTTC
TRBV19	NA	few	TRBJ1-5	CASKGSNQPQHF	TGTGCCAGTAAAGGTTCAAATCAGCCCCAGCATTTT
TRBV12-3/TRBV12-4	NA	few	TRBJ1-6	CASSLRGSPLHF	TGTGCCAGCAGTTTACGGGGTTCACCCCTCCACTTT
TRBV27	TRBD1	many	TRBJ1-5	CASRPTTGGSQPQHF	TGTGCCAGCAGGCCCACGACAGGGGGCAGCCAGCCCCAGCATTTT
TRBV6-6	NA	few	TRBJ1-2	CASTSGTTTNGYTF	TGTGCCAGCACTTCCGGGACGACCACAAACGGCTACACCTTC
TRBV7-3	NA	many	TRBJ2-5	CASSTDSLQETQYF	TGTGCCAGCAGCACGGACAGTTTGCAAGAGACCCAGTACTTC
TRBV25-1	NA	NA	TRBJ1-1	CASSELEVNTEAFF	TGTGCCAGCAGTGAATTAGAAGTGAACACTGAAGCTTTCTTT
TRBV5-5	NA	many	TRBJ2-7	CASSVTRGNNEQYF	TGTGCCAGCAGCGTGACCAGGGGAAACAACGAGCAGTACTTC
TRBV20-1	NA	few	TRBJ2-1	CSARDYSGTNEQFF	TGCAGTGCTAGAGATTACTCCGGGACCAACGAGCAGTTCTTC
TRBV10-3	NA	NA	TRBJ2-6	CAISANQGPGANVLTF	TGTGCCATCAGTGCGAACCAGGGGCCGGGGGCCAACGTCCTGACTTTC
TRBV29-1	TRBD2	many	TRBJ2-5	CSARTSGSRIKETQYF	TGCAGCGCCCGGACTAGCGGGAGCCGAATTAAAGAGACCCAGTACTTC
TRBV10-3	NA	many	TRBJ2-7	CAISTASYEQYF	TGTGCCATCAGCACGGCTTCCTACGAGCAGTACTTC
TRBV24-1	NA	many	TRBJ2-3	CATSVGSTDTQYF	TGTGCCACCAGTGTTGGGAGTACAGATACGCAGTATTTT
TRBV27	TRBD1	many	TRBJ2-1	CASSVDRGNEQFF	TGTGCCAGCAGTGTAGACAGGGGGAACGAGCAGTTCTTC
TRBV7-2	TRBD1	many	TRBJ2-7	CASSCDRGLELFFYFTVEQYF	TGTGCCAGCAGCTGTGACAGGGGGCTGGAGCTTTTTTTCTATTTTACGGTCGAGCAGTACTTC
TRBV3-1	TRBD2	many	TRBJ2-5	CASSQRVPGLAGEKETQYF	TGTGCCAGCAGCCAAAGAGTCCCAGGACTAGCGGGAGAGAAAGAGACCCAGTACTTC